Shown below are 32 T cell receptor beta chains from a single sample sequenced in a study of shared clonotypes between healthy human individuals. The protocol was immunoSEQ multiplex PCR, while the TCRdb copy is restricted to in-frame clones and leaves out a portion. The sample lists a few hundred thousand clones; approximately 97% were seen once. The sequenced sample consisted of naive CD4+ T cells sorted from blood. Sample subset: CD45RA+ positively selected. These receptors were obtained from a woman aged 25 to 39 in good health.

The chain uses TRBV19 and TRBJ1-5; TRBD1 agrees at 8 bases. This CDR3 comprises 16 residues. Germline V gene sequence: CDR1 LNHDA, CDR2 SQIVND (reference sequence). Trimming cost V 3 bases and J 1 base; bases outside gene matches: 5. The CDR3 DNA is TGTGCCAGTAGTATCCTTAGGACAGGGAGCAATCAGCCCCAGCATTTT. Protein product: CASSILRTGSNQPQHF.

The rearrangement uses TRBV5-1 and TRBJ2-3, with 10 bases lining up with TRBD2. Trimming removed 3 bases from V and 2 bases from J; junction bases left unmatched: 3. The germline V gene encodes CDR1 SGHRS and CDR2 YFSETQ. The CDR3 runs to 15 residues. CDR3 DNA sequence: TGCGCCAGCAGCTGGGGACTAGCGATCACAGATACGCAGTATTTT. Protein product: CASSWGLAITDTQYF. Full variable domain (remainder filled in from reference TRBV5-1 and TRBJ2-3): KAGVTQTPRYLIKTRGQQVTLSCSPISGHRSVSWYQQTPGQGLQFLFEYFSETQRNKGNFPGRFSGRQFSNSRSEMNVSTLELGDSALYLCASSWGLAITDTQYFGPGTRLTVL.

The chain recombines TRBV21-1 with TRBJ1-1. TRBV21-1 is reported as a pseudogene. The CDR3 consists of 14 residues. CDR3 coding DNA: TGTGCCAGCAGCAAAGGAGTCCCGAACACTGAAGCTTTCTTT. As protein: CASSKGVPNTEAFF.

This rearrangement joins TRBV28 to TRBJ1-1; D remains unclear. The V end was cut by 1 base, the J end by 4 bases, with 7 bases between. Germline CDR1 is MDHEN and CDR2 is SYDVKM. This CDR3 comprises 13 residues. CDR3 sequence (DNA): TGTGCCAGCAGTTTATCCCTGGGCACTGAAGCTTTCTTT. Residues: CASSLSLGTEAFF.

The chain is built from TRBV4-1 and TRBJ2-7; D gene ambiguous. The germline gives CDR1 MGHRA, CDR2 YSYEKL. The CDR3 runs to 14 residues. Trimming took off 3 bases at V and 6 bases at J, with 15 bases between the two ends. The CDR3 here is CASSQPGLSTEQYF. Written as DNA, the CDR3 is TGCGCCAGCAGCCAGCCTGGTCTTTCGACCGAGCAGTACTTC.

The rearrangement links TRBV5-4 to TRBJ2-7; D tentatively fits TRBD1 or TRBD2 (5 bases each). The length of the CDR3 is 16 residues. The V gene lost 10 bases and the J gene lost 2 bases, with 25 bases spanning the gap. Germline CDR1 and CDR2: SGHNT and YYREEE (reference sequence). Written as DNA, the CDR3 is TGTGCCCCAGCTTCTAATACGGGAATGGGGCCCTACGAGCAGTACTTC. As protein: CAPASNTGMGPYEQYF.

The chain employs TRBV10-1 and TRBJ2-1, with D maybe TRBD2 (6 bases). The CDR3 sequence is 16 residues long. Germline values: CDR1 WNHNN, CDR2 SYGVQD (reference sequence). V lost 5 bases and J lost 5, with 19 bases in between. The chain's CDR3 is CASSPEAGRFNNEQFF. DNA for the CDR3: TGCGCCAGCAGTCCTGAGGCAGGGAGGTTCAACAATGAGCAGTTCTTC.

The chain couples TRBV28 to TRBJ2-7, with 9 bases matching TRBD2. From germline, CDR1 is MDHEN and CDR2 SYDVKM. This CDR3 region has 15 residues. Unmatched junction bases numbered 8, after V lost 5 bases and J lost 3 bases. For the CDR3, the DNA is TGTGCCAGCAGTAACAAATTAGCGGGAGTCTACGAGCAGTACTTC. Amino acids: CASSNKLAGVYEQYF.

J is TRBJ2-1 and V is TRBV7-8; D gene ambiguous. Per germline, CDR1 SGHVS and CDR2 FQNEAQ. V lost 5 bases, J lost 4 bases, and 3 bases lay in between. The CDR3 length is 11 residues. CDR3 amino acids: CASSAYNEQFF. DNA for the CDR3: TGTGCCAGCAGCGCTTACAATGAGCAGTTCTTC.

As DNA, the CDR3 is TGTGCCAGCAGCTTAGAGAGGGGGGATAATTCACCCCTCCACTTT. It specifies CASSLERGDNSPLHF. The chain employs TRBV11-2 and TRBJ1-6, with D perhaps TRBD1 (6 bases). The CDR3 has 15 residues. The V and J ends lost 0 bases and 5 bases respectively, with 8 bases between them. Germline CDR1 is SGHAT and CDR2 is FQNNGV.

V is TRBV4-1 and J is TRBJ2-1; D might be TRBD2 (8 bases). V lost 0 bases, J lost 4 bases, and 13 bases lay in between. The CDR3 totals 16 residues. In germline, CDR1 is MGHRA, CDR2 YSYEKL. The CDR3, as DNA: TGCGCCAGCAGCCAAGACGGGAGGGGACAGTACAATGAGCAGTTCTTC. Residues: CASSQDGRGQYNEQFF.

This sequence joins TRBV6-5 and TRBJ1-6, with no clear D. CDR1 is MNHEY, CDR2 SVGAGI, per germline. The CDR3 loop spans 13 amino acids. V lost 5 bases to trimming and J lost 7 bases, with 9 bases between them. The CDR3 here is CASSPYKNSPLHF. As DNA, the CDR3 is TGTGCCAGCAGTCCCTACAAGAATTCACCCCTCCACTTT.

The genes are TRBV19 and TRBJ1-5; D possibly corresponds to TRBD1 (6 bases). V dropped 0 bases and J dropped 12 bases, with 21 bases sitting between them. The length of the CDR3 is 16 residues. Germline CDR1 LNHDA, CDR2 SQIVND (reference sequence). CDR3: CASSIDLWGAPSLQHF. The CDR3 region has the DNA TGTGCCAGTAGTATAGATCTCTGGGGGGCACCTAGCCTCCAGCATTTT.

This chain joins TRBV9 and TRBJ2-1; TRBD1 is a possible D gene (7 bases). Per germline, CDR1 SGDLS and CDR2 YYNGEE. The CDR3 runs 19 residues. V lost 5 bases to trimming and J lost 7 bases, with 31 bases between them. CDR3 sequence reads: CASSPKGGPRRDSKNEQFF. CDR3 DNA sequence: TGTGCCAGCAGTCCAAAAGGTGGACCCCGGCGGGACAGCAAAAATGAGCAGTTCTTC.

The chain links TRBV25-1 to TRBJ2-7; D might be TRBD2 (5 bases). Germline lookup yields CDR1 MGHDK and CDR2 SYGVNS. With 3 bases removed from V and 6 bases from J, the gap between germline ends came to 24 bases. The CDR3 length is 17 residues. CDR3 sequence reads: CASSDPTIPPSGSEQYF. In DNA, the CDR3 is TGTGCCAGCAGTGATCCCACCATCCCTCCATCGGGGAGCGAGCAGTACTTC.

The chain couples TRBV5-1 to TRBJ2-3, with 11 bases identical to TRBD2. Germline CDR1 reads SGHRS; CDR2 reads YFSETQ. This CDR3 is built from 18 residues. J gave up 1 base and V 1 base, and 8 bases lay outside the gene matches. The CDR3: CASSLFGTSGPGTDTQYF. CDR3 nucleotide sequence: TGCGCCAGCAGCTTGTTCGGGACTAGCGGACCGGGCACAGATACGCAGTATTTT.

In its sample, this clone was seen once. The chain links TRBV28 to TRBJ1-4; 9 positions match TRBD1. Germline lookup yields CDR1 MDHEN and CDR2 SYDVKM. Unmatched junction bases numbered 8, after V lost 4 bases and J lost 8 bases. CDR3 length: 15 amino acids. CDR3 protein: CASSSPGTGKEKLFF. CDR3 coding DNA: TGTGCCAGCAGTTCCCCCGGGACAGGGAAGGAAAAACTGTTTTTT. Supplemented by reference TRBV28 and TRBJ1-4, the full variable domain reads DVKVTQSSRYLVKRTGEKVFLECVQDMDHENMFWYRQDPGLGLRLIYFSYDVKMKEKGDIPEGYSVSREKKERFSLILESASTNQTSMYLCASSSPGTGKEKLFFGSGTQLSVL.

CDR3 residues: CATGMGGNTETQYF. In DNA form, the CDR3 reads TGTGCCACCGGCATGGGGGGTAATACGGAGACCCAGTACTTC. The chain links TRBV27 to TRBJ2-5; a possible D gene is TRBD2 (6 bases). Germline CDR1 reads MNHEY; CDR2 reads SMNVEV (reference sequence). The CDR3 consists of 14 residues. The germline V and J ends were trimmed by 10 bases and 5 bases, with 20 bases remaining between them.

This clone has only one observation. The chain uses TRBV5-1 and TRBJ2-5; no definite D call. The CDR3 is made up of 13 amino acids. CDR1 is SGHRS and CDR2 is YFSETQ in the germline V gene. V shed 5 bases and J shed 2 bases, with 10 bases lying between them. This CDR3 reads CASRAGLQETQYF. In nucleotides, the CDR3 is TGCGCCAGCAGGGCAGGCCTTCAAGAGACCCAGTACTTC. The full variable domain, rest sourced from reference TRBV5-1 and TRBJ2-5, is KAGVTQTPRYLIKTRGQQVTLSCSPISGHRSVSWYQQTPGQGLQFLFEYFSETQRNKGNFPGRFSGRQFSNSRSEMNVSTLELGDSALYLCASRAGLQETQYFGPGTRLLVL.

The chain recombines TRBV7-8 with TRBJ2-1, with 10 bases matching TRBD2. The germline gives CDR1 SGHVS, CDR2 FQNEAQ. The CDR3 has 17 residues. V was clipped by 4 bases and J by 2 bases; unmatched bases: 8. The CDR3: CASSSTWTSGTYNEQFF. The CDR3 coding sequence is TGTGCCAGCAGCTCGACTTGGACTAGCGGTACCTACAATGAGCAGTTCTTC.

This rearrangement joins TRBV19 to TRBJ2-6; D is uncertain. The ends were cut back, 3 bases at V and 2 bases at J, with 11 bases in the middle. Germline lookup yields CDR1 LNHDA and CDR2 SQIVND (reference sequence). The CDR3 is 16 residues long. The CDR3 sequence is CASSITWGTGANVLTF. The CDR3 DNA sequence: TGTGCCAGTAGTATTACGTGGGGAACTGGGGCCAACGTCCTGACTTTC.

The chain combines TRBV5-1 with TRBJ1-5, with 10 bases fitting TRBD1. V lost 4 bases to trimming and J lost 6 bases; unmatched junction nucleotides: 7. The CDR3 runs 15 residues. Germline V CDR1 and CDR2: SGHRS, YFSETQ. CDR3 nucleotide sequence: TGCGCCAGCAGCCCGGGACAGGGGATAGGTCAGCCCCAGCATTTT. Encoded protein: CASSPGQGIGQPQHF. Full variable domain (remainder filled in from reference TRBV5-1 and TRBJ1-5): KAGVTQTPRYLIKTRGQQVTLSCSPISGHRSVSWYQQTPGQGLQFLFEYFSETQRNKGNFPGRFSGRQFSNSRSEMNVSTLELGDSALYLCASSPGQGIGQPQHFGDGTRLSIL.

DNA for the CDR3: TGTGCCAGCAGCTTAGAAGGCCAGCTAAACACCGGGGAGCTGTTTTTT. This encodes CASSLEGQLNTGELFF. The chain joins TRBV7-8 to TRBJ2-2, with D unclear. This CDR3 spans 16 amino acids. Germline V gene sequence: CDR1 SGHVS, CDR2 FQNEAQ. V lost 1 base, J lost 2 bases, and 11 bases lay in between.

The chain joins TRBV6-5 to TRBJ2-7; possible D gene TRBD1, 6 bases. Trimming stripped 10 bases from V and 1 base from J, with 17 bases between. This CDR3 region has 14 residues. Looked up from germline, CDR1 is MNHEY and CDR2 is SVGAGI. CDR3 in amino acids: CAIPVQGPSYEQYF. CDR3 coding DNA: TGTGCCATCCCAGTCCAGGGGCCGTCCTACGAGCAGTACTTC.

This chain uses TRBV2 with TRBJ2-1; 8 bases align to TRBD2. V was clipped by 7 bases and J by 3 bases; unmatched bases: 8. CDR1 SNHLY and CDR2 FYNNEI come from the germline V gene. The CDR3 has 15 residues. The CDR3 spells CASTRALAGYNEQFF. CDR3 coding DNA: TGTGCCAGCACCCGGGCCCTAGCGGGCTACAATGAGCAGTTCTTC. The entire variable domain, with the rest obtained from reference TRBV2 and TRBJ2-1, is as follows: EPEVTQTPSHQVTQMGQEVILRCVPISNHLYFYWYRQILGQKVEFLVSFYNNEISEKSEIFDDQFSVERPDGSNFTLKIRSTKLEDSAMYFCASTRALAGYNEQFFGPGTRLTVL.

The rearrangement joins TRBV6-1 to TRBJ1-6, with D unresolved. The V gene lost 1 base and the J gene lost 7 bases, with 11 bases spanning the gap. Germline lookup yields CDR1 MNHNS and CDR2 SASEGT. The length of the CDR3 is 15 residues. CDR3 nucleotide sequence: TGTGCCAGCAGTGAAGAACTCCTTGGAAATTCACCCCTCCACTTT. Its protein is CASSEELLGNSPLHF.

The chain couples TRBV30 to TRBJ1-1; D unclear. V was clipped by 5 bases and J by 4 bases, with 17 bases between them. The CDR3 loop spans 14 amino acids. Germline-derived CDR1 and CDR2 are GTSNPN and SVGIG (reference sequence). CDR3 DNA sequence: TGTGCCTGGGTACCAAGTGGATTTGGCACTGAAGCTTTCTTT. This codes for CAWVPSGFGTEAFF. The full variable domain, in which reference TRBV30 and TRBJ1-1 provide the parts outside the CDR3, is SQTIHQWPATLVQPVGSPLSLECTVEGTSNPNLYWYRQAAGRGLQLLFYSVGIGQISSEVPQNLSASRPQDRQFILSSKKLLLSDSGFYLCAWVPSGFGTEAFFGQGTRLTVV.

The chain employs TRBV11-2 and TRBJ2-3; D may be TRBD1 (6 bases). V dropped 4 bases and J dropped 1 base, with 15 bases sitting between them. The CDR3 is made up of 16 amino acids. Looked up from germline, CDR1 is SGHAT and CDR2 is FQNNGV. The CDR3 is CASSSFGKGGTDTQYF. The CDR3 DNA sequence: TGTGCCAGCAGCTCCTTCGGAAAGGGGGGCACAGATACGCAGTATTTT.

This chain connects TRBV28 to TRBJ2-5; tentatively, D is TRBD1 (6 bases). This CDR3 comprises 12 residues. Per the germline V gene, CDR1 is MDHEN and CDR2 is SYDVKM. Between the trimmed V and J ends, which lost 5 bases and 4 bases, there was a span of 8 bases. CDR3 coding DNA: TGTGCCAGCAGTACAGGGTTAGAGACCCAGTACTTC. Its translation is CASSTGLETQYF.

The chain employs TRBV5-4 and TRBJ1-6; D is undetermined. This CDR3 has 14 residues. CDR1 and CDR2 (germline): SGHNT, YYREEE (reference sequence). With 2 bases removed from V and 8 bases from J, the gap between germline ends came to 11 bases. As DNA, the CDR3 is TGTGCCAGCAGCTTCGGGGAGGGTGATTCACCCCTCCACTTT. This encodes CASSFGEGDSPLHF. Full variable domain (rest looked up from reference TRBV5-4 and TRBJ1-6): ETGVTQSPTHLIKTRGQQVTLRCSSQSGHNTVSWYQQALGQGPQFIFQYYREEENGRGNFPPRFSGLQFPNYSSELNVNALELDDSALYLCASSFGEGDSPLHFGNGTRLTVT.

V and J are TRBV7-9 and TRBJ2-5, with 11 positions matching TRBD2. The J call may be faulty, since TRBJ2-7 better matches the DNA end. Germline V gene data show CDR1 as SEHNR and CDR2 as FQNEAQ (reference sequence). This CDR3 comprises 17 residues. This chain's CDR3 is CASSSSLAGGPPYEQYF. The CDR3 coding sequence is TGTGCCAGCAGCTCATCCTTAGCGGGAGGGCCCCCCTACGAGCAGTACTTC.

The rearrangement links TRBV6-1 to TRBJ1-4; D unresolved. V was pared by 8 bases and J by 4 bases, with 14 bases between. The CDR3 is made up of 14 amino acids. The V gene's germline CDR1 is MNHNS and CDR2 SASEGT. Written as DNA, the CDR3 is TGTGCCAGCGGACGGGGAGAGGGTAATGAAAAACTGTTTTTT. This sequence encodes CASGRGEGNEKLFF.